These T cell receptor beta chains were read from a single sample in a study of blood T cell repertoires in COVID-19. Sequenced by immunoSEQ multiplex PCR; TCRdb stores in-frame clones only, minus some. Of 100,000 or so clones listed, around 81% are singletons. Sequencing was performed on peripheral blood. Receptors originate from a man older than 75 with acute or convalescent COVID-19. CDR3s include the opening cysteine and the closing phenylalanine or tryptophan. A D gene is named only where the DNA matches it firmly. Not all rows give a size; the values are once, few, many and, for expanded clones, a class.

d_gene | j_gene | abundance | v_gene | CDR3nt | CDR3aa
. | TRBJ2-7 | . | TRBV27 | TGTGCCAGCAGTTACCAGGGCTCCCACCCCTACGAGCAGTACTTC | CASSYQGSHPYEQYF
TRBD1 | TRBJ1-5 | . | TRBV28 | TGTGCCAGCCGACAGGGGTTTGGCAATCAGCCCCAGCATTTT | CASRQGFGNQPQHF
. | TRBJ1-6 | . | TRBV4-3 | TGCGCCAGCAGCCAAGGGGGACAAAAAAATTCACCCCTCCACTTT | CASSQGGQKNSPLHF
. | TRBJ1-6 | . | TRBV4-3 | TGCGCCAGCAGCCAAGCCCCGACTTATAATTCACCCCTCCACTTT | CASSQAPTYNSPLHF
. | TRBJ2-1 | . | TRBV6-5 | TGTGCCACTGGTGGGCCTTACAATGAGCAGTTCTTC | CATGGPYNEQFF
TRBD1 | TRBJ1-2 | . | TRBV20-1 | TGCAGTGCTTCAGGGGGCACCGGCTACACCTTC | CSASGGTGYTF
. | TRBJ2-7 | . | TRBV27 | TGTGCCAGCAGTTTTTTCGACAGGCCCAACCCCTACGAGCAGTACTTC | CASSFFDRPNPYEQYF
TRBD1 | TRBJ1-5 | . | TRBV6-2/TRBV6-3 | TGTGCCAGCAGTTACGCAGGGGGGAGCAATCAGCCCCAGCATTTT | CASSYAGGSNQPQHF
. | TRBJ1-3 | . | TRBV4-3 | TGCGCCAGCAGCCAACTGGCAGATACTGGAAACACCATATATTTT | CASSQLADTGNTIYF
TRBD2 | TRBJ2-3 | . | TRBV29-1 | TGCAGCTCGCTAGCGGGAGTGTACTCCACAGATACGCAGTATTTT | CSSLAGVYSTDTQYF
TRBD1 | TRBJ2-1 | . | TRBV5-1 | TGCGCCAGCAGCTTGATAGGACAGGGGATCAATGAGCAGTTCTTC | CASSLIGQGINEQFF
TRBD2 | TRBJ2-1 | . | TRBV13 | TGTGCCAGCAGCTCCCTGGGTGGGAGGGCCTTAAATGAGCAGTTCTTC | CASSSLGGRALNEQFF
TRBD1 | TRBJ1-1 | . | TRBV27 | TGTGCCAGCAGACGACAGGGTCGGGTAGCCAACACTGAAGCTTTCTTT | CASRRQGRVANTEAFF
. | TRBJ2-5 | once | TRBV2 | TGTGCCAGCTCTAGGTCCCAAGAGACCCAGTACTTC | CASSRSQETQYF
. | TRBJ2-1 | . | TRBV7-3 | TGTGCCAGCAGTTTTCAGGGTACGGATGAGCAGTTCTTC | CASSFQGTDEQFF
. | TRBJ2-2 | few | TRBV30 | TGTGCCTGGAGGCAGGTGAAGAGCTCCACCGGGGAGCTGTTTTTT | CAWRQVKSSTGELFF
. | TRBJ2-1 | . | TRBV27 | TGTGCCAGCAGTTCGGTCCTAAATGAGCAGTTCTTC | CASSSVLNEQFF
. | TRBJ2-1 | . | TRBV2 | TGTGCCAGCAGTGAAGGTGGGGGCGATGAGCAGTTCTTC | CASSEGGGDEQFF
. | TRBJ2-7 | . | TRBV5-1 | TGCGCCAGCAGCCGGACAGCCTACGAGCAGTACTTC | CASSRTAYEQYF
. | TRBJ2-1 | . | TRBV19 | TGTGCCAGTTGGACTGAAAATGAGCAGTTCTTC | CASWTENEQFF
. | TRBJ1-1 | . | TRBV19 | TGCGAAGTAAGAGGGGGTTCGCGTACTGAAGCTTTCTTT | CEVRGGSRTEAFF
TRBD1 | TRBJ2-1 | . | TRBV9 | TGTGCCAGCACCCCCGGGGACAGACCCTACAATGAGCAGTTCTTC | CASTPGDRPYNEQFF
. | TRBJ2-5 | . | TRBV30 | TGTGCCTGGAGTGTCCAGGCAGCAGAGACCCAGTACTTC | CAWSVQAAETQYF
. | TRBJ2-1 | once | TRBV27 | TGTGCCAGCAGTTCCGGGGGTTACAATGAGCAGTTCTTC | CASSSGGYNEQFF
. | TRBJ2-3 | . | TRBV2 | TGTGCCAGCGGCAGGGCAGATACGCAGTATTTT | CASGRADTQYF
. | TRBJ2-7 | . | TRBV5-1 | TGCGCCAGCAGGGCTTATGACACTGCCTACGAGCAGTACTTC | CASRAYDTAYEQYF
. | TRBJ1-2 | . | TRBV5-6 | TGTGCCAGCAGAATTGGCAGTGTGAACTATGGCTACACCTTC | CASRIGSVNYGYTF
. | TRBJ1-4 | . | TRBV7-9 | TGTGCCAGCAGCTTAGGCCTTGGGGGCCTTAATGAAAAACTGTTTTTT | CASSLGLGGLNEKLFF
TRBD1 | TRBJ1-5 | . | TRBV5-1 | TGCGCCAGCAGCTTGGGGGACAGGGAAAGTCAGCCCCAGCATTTT | CASSLGDRESQPQHF
. | TRBJ2-2 | . | TRBV28 | TGTGCCAGCAGTTTTTTGCCTCCCCAAACAGCCGGGGAGCTGTTTTTT | CASSFLPPQTAGELFF
. | TRBJ1-2 | . | TRBV18 | TGTGCCAGCTCACCACCTGCAGGGGACTATGGCTACACCTTC | CASSPPAGDYGYTF
TRBD2 | TRBJ2-1 | . | TRBV5-1 | TGCGCCAGCATTTCCGGGACTAGCGGGGGTTGGGGCTCCTACAATGAGCAGTTCTTC | CASISGTSGGWGSYNEQFF
. | TRBJ1-2 | . | TRBV18 | TGTGCCAGCTCACCCCTACCTCCAAACTTCTCCAGGGCCTATGGCTACACCTTC | CASSPLPPNFSRAYGYTF
. | TRBJ1-3 | few | TRBV6-6 | TGTGCCAGCACTCGTTCGGCGGCTACTCCGACTGGAAACACCATATATTTT | CASTRSAATPTGNTIYF
. | TRBJ2-7 | few | TRBV2 | TGTGCCAGCAGTTGGACACCGAGCTCCTACGAGCAGTACTTC | CASSWTPSSYEQYF
. | TRBJ1-2 | many | TRBV7-2 | TGTGCCAGCAGCTTAGCAACGGGACTAACCTGGGGCTACACCTTC | CASSLATGLTWGYTF
. | TRBJ1-1 | . | TRBV2 | TGTGCCAGCAGTCTAGTGAATTTCGCTTTCTTT | CASSLVNFAFF
. | TRBJ1-4 | . | TRBV28 | TGTGCCAGCAGTTTAGAGATGGGGCGCGTAAGGGAAAAACTGTTTTTT | CASSLEMGRVREKLFF
. | TRBJ2-1 | . | TRBV14 | TGTGCCAGCAGTCGGATTATATTAGCGGAGCAGTTCTTC | CASSRIILAEQFF
. | TRBJ2-5 | few | TRBV7-8 | TGTGCCAGCAGTCCCGGCGGGCAATTTGGAGAGACCCAGTACTTC | CASSPGGQFGETQYF
TRBD1 | TRBJ2-1 | . | TRBV20-1 | TGCAGTGCTAGTCAGGGGAGACAGGGACCAAATGAGCAGTTCTTC | CSASQGRQGPNEQFF
. | TRBJ2-1 | . | TRBV7-3 | TGTGCCAGCAGTTACGGGAGCGGGTCCTACAATGAGCAGTTCTTC | CASSYGSGSYNEQFF
TRBD1 | TRBJ1-1 | many | TRBV4-3 | TGCGCCAGCAGCCAAGATTCACCGGGACAGGACTTGAACACTGAAGCTTTCTTT | CASSQDSPGQDLNTEAFF
TRBD1 | TRBJ2-5 | . | TRBV6-6 | TGTGCCAGCAGTCCCTGGGACAGGGGGACTGAGACCCAGTACTTC | CASSPWDRGTETQYF
. | TRBJ2-2 | . | TRBV4-2 | TGTGCCAGCAGCCAAGGTTTTTTAGTCTCCTTAAAGGAGGGGGAGCTGTTTTTT | CASSQGFLVSLKEGELFF
. | TRBJ1-5 | . | TRBV2 | TGTGCCAGCAGTGAGCGAGATCAGCCCCAGCATTTT | CASSERDQPQHF
. | TRBJ2-5 | . | TRBV2 | TGTGCCAGCAGTGAAGCGCGGACTCCCCAGTACTTC | CASSEARTPQYF
. | TRBJ1-2 | . | TRBV5-4 | TGTGCCAGCAGCTGGGACACGGCGGTTAACTATGGCTACACCTTC | CASSWDTAVNYGYTF
TRBD1 | TRBJ2-2 | . | TRBV4-1 | TGCGCCAGCAGCCAGAGGGGACAGTTGAACACCGGGGAGCTGTTTTTT | CASSQRGQLNTGELFF
. | TRBJ2-3 | once | TRBV19 | TGTGCCAGTAGTCCCCGGCGGGCGGGCACAGATACGCAGTATTTT | CASSPRRAGTDTQYF
TRBD1 | TRBJ1-3 | . | TRBV5-1 | TGCGCCAGCAGCTTAAGAACAGGGGGCCTGGTGGGCTCTGGAAACACCATATATTTT | CASSLRTGGLVGSGNTIYF
. | TRBJ2-3 | . | TRBV5-1 | TGCGCCAGCAGCTTGGTTAGCGGAACCGGAGATACGCAGTATTTT | CASSLVSGTGDTQYF
. | TRBJ1-6 | . | TRBV19 | TGTGCCAGTAGCCCCGGCGGGGCGAATTCACCCCTCCACTTT | CASSPGGANSPLHF
TRBD1 | TRBJ1-2 | . | TRBV9 | TGTGCCAGCAGCTCACAGGGGGCAATGGGGTATGGCTACACCTTC | CASSSQGAMGYGYTF
. | TRBJ2-7 | once | TRBV28 | TGTGCCAGCTACAGTCGGCGGGCGAGCTCCTACGAGCAGTACTTC | CASYSRRASSYEQYF
. | TRBJ1-2 | few | TRBV5-1 | TGCGCCAGCAGCTTGGTATCCGGGTTTCGTGGCTACACCTTC | CASSLVSGFRGYTF
. | TRBJ2-6 | . | TRBV7-2 | TGTGCCAGCAGCGAGGCGCCTCCGTCCAGCTCTGGGGCCAACGTCCTGACTTTC | CASSEAPPSSSGANVLTF
. | TRBJ2-3 | . | TRBV7-9 | TGTGCCAGCAGCCCTACAGGGGGGGGGAGCACAGATACGCAGTATTTT | CASSPTGGGSTDTQYF
. | TRBJ1-2 | few | TRBV6-2/TRBV6-3 | TGTGCCAGCAGCCTCGGGGCTAACTATGGCTACACCTTC | CASSLGANYGYTF